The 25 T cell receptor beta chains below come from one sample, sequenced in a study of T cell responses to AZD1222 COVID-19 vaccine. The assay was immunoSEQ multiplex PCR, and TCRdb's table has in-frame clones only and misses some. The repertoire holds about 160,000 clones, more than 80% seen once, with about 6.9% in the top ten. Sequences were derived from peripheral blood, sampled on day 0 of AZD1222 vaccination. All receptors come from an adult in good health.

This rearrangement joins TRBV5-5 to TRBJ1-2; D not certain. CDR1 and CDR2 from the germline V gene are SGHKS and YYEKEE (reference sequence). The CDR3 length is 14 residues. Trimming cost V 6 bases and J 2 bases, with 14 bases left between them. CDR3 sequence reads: CASTSHQVNYGYTF. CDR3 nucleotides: TGTGCCAGCACCAGCCATCAAGTGAACTATGGCTACACCTTC.

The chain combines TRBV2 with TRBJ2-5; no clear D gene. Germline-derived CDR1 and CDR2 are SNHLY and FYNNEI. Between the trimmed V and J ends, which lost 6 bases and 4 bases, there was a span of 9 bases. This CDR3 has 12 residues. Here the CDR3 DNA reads TGTGCCAGCAGGTGGGCAGGAGAGACCCAGTACTTC. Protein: CASRWAGETQYF.

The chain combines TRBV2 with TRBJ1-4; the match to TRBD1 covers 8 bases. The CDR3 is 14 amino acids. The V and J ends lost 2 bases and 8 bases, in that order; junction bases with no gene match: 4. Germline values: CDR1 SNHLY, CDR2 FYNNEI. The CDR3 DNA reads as TGTGCCAGCAGTGAACCGGGACAGGAGGAAAAACTGTTTTTT. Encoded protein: CASSEPGQEEKLFF.

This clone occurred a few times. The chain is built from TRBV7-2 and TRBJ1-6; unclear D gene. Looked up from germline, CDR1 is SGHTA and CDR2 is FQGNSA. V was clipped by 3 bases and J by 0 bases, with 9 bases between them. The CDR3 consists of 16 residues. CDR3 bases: TGTGCCAGCAGCTTCAGTTCCAGCTCCTATAATTCACCCCTCCACTTT. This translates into CASSFSSSSYNSPLHF.

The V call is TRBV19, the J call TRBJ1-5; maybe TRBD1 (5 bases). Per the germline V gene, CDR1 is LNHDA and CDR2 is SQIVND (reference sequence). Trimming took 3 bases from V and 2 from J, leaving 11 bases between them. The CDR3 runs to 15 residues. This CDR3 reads CASSIMQGGNQPQHF. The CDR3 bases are TGTGCCAGTAGTATTATGCAGGGAGGCAATCAGCCCCAGCATTTT.

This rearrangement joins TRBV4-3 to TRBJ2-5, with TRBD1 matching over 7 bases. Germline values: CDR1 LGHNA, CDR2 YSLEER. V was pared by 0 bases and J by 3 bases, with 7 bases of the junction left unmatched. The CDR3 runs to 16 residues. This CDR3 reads CASSQDYFDREETQYF. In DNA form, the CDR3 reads TGCGCCAGCAGCCAAGATTATTTTGACAGGGAAGAGACCCAGTACTTC.

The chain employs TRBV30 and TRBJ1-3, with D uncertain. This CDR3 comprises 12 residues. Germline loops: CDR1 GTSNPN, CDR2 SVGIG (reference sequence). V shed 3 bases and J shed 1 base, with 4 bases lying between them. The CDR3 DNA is TGTGCCTGGAGGATGTCTGGAAACACCATATATTTT. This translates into CAWRMSGNTIYF.

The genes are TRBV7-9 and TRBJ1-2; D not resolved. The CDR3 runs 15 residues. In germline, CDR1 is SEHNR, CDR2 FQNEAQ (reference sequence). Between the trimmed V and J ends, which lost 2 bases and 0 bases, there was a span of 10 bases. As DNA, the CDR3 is TGTGCCAGCAGCTTACTATCAGCAGCTAACTATGGCTACACCTTC. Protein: CASSLLSAANYGYTF.

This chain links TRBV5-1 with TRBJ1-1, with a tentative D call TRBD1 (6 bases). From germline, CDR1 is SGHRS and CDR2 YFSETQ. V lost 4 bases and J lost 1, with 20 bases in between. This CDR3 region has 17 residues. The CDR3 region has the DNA TGCGCCAGCAGCCCGCAGGTGGGGGCGCGAGGGAACACTGAAGCTTTCTTT. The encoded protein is CASSPQVGARGNTEAFF.

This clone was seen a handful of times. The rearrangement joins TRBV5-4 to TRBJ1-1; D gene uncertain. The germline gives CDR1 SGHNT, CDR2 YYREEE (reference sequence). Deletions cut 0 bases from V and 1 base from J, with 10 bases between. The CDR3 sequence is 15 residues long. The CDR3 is CASSLALGSNTEAFF. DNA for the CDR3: TGTGCCAGCAGCTTGGCCTTGGGGTCGAACACTGAAGCTTTCTTT.

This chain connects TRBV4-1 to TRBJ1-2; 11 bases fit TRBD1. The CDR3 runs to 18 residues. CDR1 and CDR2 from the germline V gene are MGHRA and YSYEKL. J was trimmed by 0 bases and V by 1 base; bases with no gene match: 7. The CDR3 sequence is CASSQGTDRGLSNYGYTF. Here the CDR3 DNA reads TGCGCCAGCAGCCAAGGAACGGACAGGGGGCTCTCTAACTATGGCTACACCTTC.

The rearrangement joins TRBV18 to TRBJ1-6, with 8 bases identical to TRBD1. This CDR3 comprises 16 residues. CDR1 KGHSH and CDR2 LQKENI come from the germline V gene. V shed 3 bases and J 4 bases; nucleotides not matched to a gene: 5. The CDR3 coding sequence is TGTGCCAGCTCACCCGGACAGGGAGGATATAATTCACCCCTCCACTTT. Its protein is CASSPGQGGYNSPLHF.

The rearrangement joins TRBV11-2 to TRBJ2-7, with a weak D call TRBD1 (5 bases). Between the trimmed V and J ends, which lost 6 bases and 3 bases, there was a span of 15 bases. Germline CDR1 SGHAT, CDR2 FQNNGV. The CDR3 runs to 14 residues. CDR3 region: CASRSVQGNYEQYF. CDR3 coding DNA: TGTGCCAGCAGATCAGTTCAGGGCAACTACGAGCAGTACTTC.

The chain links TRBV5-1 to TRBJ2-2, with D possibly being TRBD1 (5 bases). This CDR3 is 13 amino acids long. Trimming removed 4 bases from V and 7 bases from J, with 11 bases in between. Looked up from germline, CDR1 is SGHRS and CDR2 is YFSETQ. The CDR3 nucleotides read TGCGCCAGCAGCGAATACGACAGCGGGGAGCTGTTTTTT. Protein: CASSEYDSGELFF.

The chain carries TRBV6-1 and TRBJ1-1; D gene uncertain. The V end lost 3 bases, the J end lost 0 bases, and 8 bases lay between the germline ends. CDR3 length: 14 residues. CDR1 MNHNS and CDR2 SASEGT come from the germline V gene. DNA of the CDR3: TGTGCCAGCAGTGATGCGCTCATGAACACTGAAGCTTTCTTT. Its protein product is CASSDALMNTEAFF.

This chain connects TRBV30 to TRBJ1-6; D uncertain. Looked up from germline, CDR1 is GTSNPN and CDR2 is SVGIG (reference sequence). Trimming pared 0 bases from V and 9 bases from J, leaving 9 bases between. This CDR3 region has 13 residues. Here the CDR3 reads CAWSVNVGSPLHF. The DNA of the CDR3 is TGTGCCTGGAGTGTAAACGTTGGTTCACCCCTCCACTTT.

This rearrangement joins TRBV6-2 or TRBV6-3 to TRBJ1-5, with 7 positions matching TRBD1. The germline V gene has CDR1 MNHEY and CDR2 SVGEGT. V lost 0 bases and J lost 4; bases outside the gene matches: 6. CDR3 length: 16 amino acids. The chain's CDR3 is CASSYSGTAFNQPQHF. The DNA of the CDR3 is TGTGCCAGCAGTTACTCGGGGACAGCCTTTAATCAGCCCCAGCATTTT.

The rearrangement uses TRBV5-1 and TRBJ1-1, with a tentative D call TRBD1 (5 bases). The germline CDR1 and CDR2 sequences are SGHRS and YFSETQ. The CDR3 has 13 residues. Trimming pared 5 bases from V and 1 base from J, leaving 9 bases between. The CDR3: CASRPTGNTEAFF. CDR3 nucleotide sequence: TGCGCCAGCAGACCTACAGGGAACACTGAAGCTTTCTTT.

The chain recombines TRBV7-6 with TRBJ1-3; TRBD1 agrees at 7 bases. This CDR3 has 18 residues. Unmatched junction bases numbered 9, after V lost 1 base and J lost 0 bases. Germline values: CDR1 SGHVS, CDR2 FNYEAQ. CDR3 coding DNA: TGTGCCAGCAGCTTAGAAAGACAGGGCGCTACCTCTGGAAACACCATATATTTT. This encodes CASSLERQGATSGNTIYF.

CDR3 residues: CASKGGPHSPLHF. The CDR3 DNA follows: TGTGCCAGCAAAGGAGGCCCCCATTCACCCCTCCACTTT. The chain joins TRBV27 to TRBJ1-6, with unresolved D. The ends were cut back, 7 bases at V and 8 bases at J, with 12 bases in the middle. The germline CDR1 and CDR2 sequences are MNHEY and SMNVEV (reference sequence). The CDR3 has 13 amino acids.

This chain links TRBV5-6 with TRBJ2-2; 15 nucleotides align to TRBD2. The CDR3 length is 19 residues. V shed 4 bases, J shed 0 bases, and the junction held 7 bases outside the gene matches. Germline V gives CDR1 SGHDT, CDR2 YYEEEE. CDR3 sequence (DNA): TGTGCCAGCAGCCGGAAGGGACTAGCGGGGGGCTCGAACACCGGGGAGCTGTTTTTT. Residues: CASSRKGLAGGSNTGELFF.

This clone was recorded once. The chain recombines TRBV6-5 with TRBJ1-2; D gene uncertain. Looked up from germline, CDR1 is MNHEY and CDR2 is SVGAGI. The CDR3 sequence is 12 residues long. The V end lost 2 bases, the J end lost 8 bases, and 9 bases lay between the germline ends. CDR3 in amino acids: CASSYANGGYTF. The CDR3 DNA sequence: TGTGCCAGCAGTTACGCTAATGGCGGCTACACCTTC.

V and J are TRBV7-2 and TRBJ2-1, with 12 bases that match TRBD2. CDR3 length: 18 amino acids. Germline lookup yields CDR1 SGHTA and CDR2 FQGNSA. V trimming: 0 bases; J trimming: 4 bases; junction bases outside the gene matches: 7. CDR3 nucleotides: TGTGCCAGCAGCTTAGCGGCTAGCGGGGGGGCCGTTTACAATGAGCAGTTCTTC. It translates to CASSLAASGGAVYNEQFF. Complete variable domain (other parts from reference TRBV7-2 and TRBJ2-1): GAGVSQSPSNKVTEKGKDVELRCDPISGHTALYWYRQSLGQGLEFLIYFQGNSAPDKSGLPSDRFSAERTGGSVSTLTIQRTQQEDSAVYLCASSLAASGGAVYNEQFFGPGTRLTVL.

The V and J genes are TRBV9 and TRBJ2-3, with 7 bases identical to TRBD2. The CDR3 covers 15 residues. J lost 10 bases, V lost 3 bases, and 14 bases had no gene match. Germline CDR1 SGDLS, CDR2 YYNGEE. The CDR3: CASSEMPVWGGAQYF. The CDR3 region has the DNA TGTGCCAGCAGCGAAATGCCTGTTTGGGGAGGGGCGCAGTATTTT.

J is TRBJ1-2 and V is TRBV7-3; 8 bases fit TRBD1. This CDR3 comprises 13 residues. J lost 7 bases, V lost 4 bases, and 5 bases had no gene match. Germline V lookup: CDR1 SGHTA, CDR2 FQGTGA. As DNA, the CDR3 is TGTGCCAGCAGCTGGGGACAGGAGGGTGGCTACACCTTC. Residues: CASSWGQEGGYTF.